The 4 T cell receptor beta chains below come from one sample, sequenced in a study of T cell responses to AZD1222 COVID-19 vaccine. The table came from immunoSEQ multiplex PCR; TCRdb's copy has only in-frame clones and leaves some out. The top ten hold roughly 4.3% of the sample, which has about 77,000 clones, roughly 90% seen once. The input for sequencing was peripheral blood, taken 28 days after the second AZD1222 dose. The receptor set was obtained from an adult who received the AZD1222 COVID-19 vaccine.

The CDR3 reads CASSGTSNEKLFF. DNA for the CDR3: TGCGCCAGTTCGGGGACTTCTAATGAAAAACTGTTTTTT. This sequence joins TRBV5-1 and TRBJ1-4; perhaps TRBD1 as D (5 bases). The V gene's germline CDR1 is SGHRS and CDR2 YFSETQ. Trimming removed 8 bases from V and 3 bases from J, with 11 bases in between. The CDR3 has 13 amino acids.

The table lists this clone with a count of one. This chain links TRBV7-3 with TRBJ1-6, with D perhaps TRBD1 (5 bases). V was pared by 0 bases and J by 9 bases, with 12 bases between. This CDR3 region has 15 residues. Germline-derived CDR1 and CDR2 are SGHTA and FQGTGA. Written as DNA, the CDR3 is TGTGCCAGCAGCTTAACCGGAGGGGATGGTTCACCCCTCCACTTT. Translated, it gives CASSLTGGDGSPLHF.

This chain links TRBV7-9 with TRBJ2-5, with 7 bases lining up with TRBD2. V trimming: 3 bases; J trimming: 5 bases; junction bases outside the gene matches: 9. There are 15 residues in the CDR3. In germline, CDR1 is SEHNR, CDR2 FQNEAQ (reference sequence). CDR3 in amino acids: CASSFDLAVLETQYF. CDR3 coding DNA: TGTGCCAGCAGCTTCGATCTAGCGGTATTGGAGACCCAGTACTTC.

This clone has a handful of counts. The same CDR3 arises from other DNA sequences in this sample as well. CDR3: CASSRGTPSYEQYF. The CDR3 DNA reads as TGTGCCAGTAGTAGGGGGACACCATCCTACGAGCAGTACTTC. The chain carries TRBV19 and TRBJ2-7; D is perhaps TRBD1 (6 bases). The CDR3 runs 14 residues. Germline assignment: CDR1 LNHDA and CDR2 SQIVND (reference sequence). Between the trimmed V and J ends, which lost 4 bases and 1 base, there was a span of 11 bases.